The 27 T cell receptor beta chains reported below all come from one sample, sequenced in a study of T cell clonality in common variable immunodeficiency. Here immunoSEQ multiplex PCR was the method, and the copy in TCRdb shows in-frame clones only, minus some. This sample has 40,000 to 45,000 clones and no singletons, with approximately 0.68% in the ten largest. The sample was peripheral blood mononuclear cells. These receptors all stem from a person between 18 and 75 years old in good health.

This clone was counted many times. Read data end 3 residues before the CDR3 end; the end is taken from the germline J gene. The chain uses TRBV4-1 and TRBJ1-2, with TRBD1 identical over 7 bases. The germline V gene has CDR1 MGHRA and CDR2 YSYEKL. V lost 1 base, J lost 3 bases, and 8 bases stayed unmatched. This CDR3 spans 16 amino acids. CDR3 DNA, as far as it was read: TGCGCCAGCAGCCAAGTGGCTAGGGACAGAGACTATGGC. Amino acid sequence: CASSQVARDRDYG. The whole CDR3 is CASSQVARDRDYGYTF.

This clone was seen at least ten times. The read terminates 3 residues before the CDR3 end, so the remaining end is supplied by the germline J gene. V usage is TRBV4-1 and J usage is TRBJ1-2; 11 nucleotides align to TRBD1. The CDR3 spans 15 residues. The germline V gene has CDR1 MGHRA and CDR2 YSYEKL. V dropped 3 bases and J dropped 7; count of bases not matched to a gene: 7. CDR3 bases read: TGCGCCAGCAGCCAGACGGACAGGGGGCGCGTTGGC. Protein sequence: CASSQTDRGRVG. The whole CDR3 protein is CASSQTDRGRVGYTF.

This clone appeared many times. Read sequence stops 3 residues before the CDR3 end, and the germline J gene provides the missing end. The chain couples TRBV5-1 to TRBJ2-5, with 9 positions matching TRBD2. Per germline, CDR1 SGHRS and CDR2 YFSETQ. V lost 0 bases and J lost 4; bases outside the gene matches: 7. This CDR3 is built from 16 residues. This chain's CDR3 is CASSLEGGGARETQYF. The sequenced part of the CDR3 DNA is TGCGCCAGCAGCTTGGAGGGCGGGGGGGCCCGAGAGACC.

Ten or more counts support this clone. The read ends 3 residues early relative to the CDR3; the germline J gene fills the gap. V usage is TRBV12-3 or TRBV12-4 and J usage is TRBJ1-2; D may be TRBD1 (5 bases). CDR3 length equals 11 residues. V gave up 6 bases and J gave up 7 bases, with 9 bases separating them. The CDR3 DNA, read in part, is TGTGCCAGCAGGGGGCGGGGTGGC. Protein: CASRGRGG. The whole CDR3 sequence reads CASRGRGGYTF.

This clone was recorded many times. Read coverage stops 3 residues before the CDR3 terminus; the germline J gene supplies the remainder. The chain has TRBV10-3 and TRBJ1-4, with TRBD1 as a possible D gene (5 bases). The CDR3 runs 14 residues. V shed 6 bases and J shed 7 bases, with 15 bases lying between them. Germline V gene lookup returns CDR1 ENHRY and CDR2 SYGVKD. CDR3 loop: CAISLGLQSEKLFF. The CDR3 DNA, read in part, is TGTGCCATCAGCCTGGGGCTACAGAGTGAAAAA.

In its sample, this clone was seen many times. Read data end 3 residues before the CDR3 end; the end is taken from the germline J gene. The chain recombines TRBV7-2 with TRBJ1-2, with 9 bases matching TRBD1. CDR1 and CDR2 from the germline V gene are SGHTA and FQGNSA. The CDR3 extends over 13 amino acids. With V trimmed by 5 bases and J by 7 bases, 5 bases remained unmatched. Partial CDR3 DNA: TGTGCCAGCAGCCCAACAGGGGGCCGTGGC. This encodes CASSPTGGRG. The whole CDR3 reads CASSPTGGRGYTF.

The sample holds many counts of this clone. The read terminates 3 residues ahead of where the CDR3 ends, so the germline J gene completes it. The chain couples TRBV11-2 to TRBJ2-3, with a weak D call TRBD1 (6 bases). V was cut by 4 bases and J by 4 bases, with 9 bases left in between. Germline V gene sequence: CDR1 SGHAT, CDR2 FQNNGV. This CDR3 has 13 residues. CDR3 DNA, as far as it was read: TGTGCCAGCAGCTCAGGGGTTTCAGATACG. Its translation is CASSSGVSDT. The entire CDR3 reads CASSSGVSDTQYF.

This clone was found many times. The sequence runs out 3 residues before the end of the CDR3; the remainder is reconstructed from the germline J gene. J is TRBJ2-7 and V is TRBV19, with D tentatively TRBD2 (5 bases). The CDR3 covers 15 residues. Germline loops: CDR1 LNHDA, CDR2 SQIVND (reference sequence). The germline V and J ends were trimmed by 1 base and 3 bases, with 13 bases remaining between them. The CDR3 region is CASSIGTRAGYEQYF. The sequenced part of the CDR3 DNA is TGTGCCAGTAGTATAGGGACTCGGGCCGGCTACGAG.

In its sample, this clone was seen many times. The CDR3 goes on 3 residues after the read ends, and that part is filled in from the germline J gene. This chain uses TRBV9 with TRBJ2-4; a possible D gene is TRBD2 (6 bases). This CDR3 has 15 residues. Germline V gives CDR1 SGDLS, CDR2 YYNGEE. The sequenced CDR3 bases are TGTGCCAGCAGCGGTGGAGGGGCCTACAATCAGCCT. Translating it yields CASSGGGAYNQP. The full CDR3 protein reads CASSGGGAYNQPQYF.

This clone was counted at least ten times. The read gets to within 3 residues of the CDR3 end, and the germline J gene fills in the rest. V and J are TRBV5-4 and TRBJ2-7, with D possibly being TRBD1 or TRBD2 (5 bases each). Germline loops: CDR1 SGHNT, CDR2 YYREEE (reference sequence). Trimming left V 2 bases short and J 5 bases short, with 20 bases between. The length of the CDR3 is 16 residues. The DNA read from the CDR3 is TGTGCCAGCAGCTTTACAGTTAGGGGAGCGAAAAACGAG. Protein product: CASSFTVRGAKNE. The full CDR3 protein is CASSFTVRGAKNEQYF.

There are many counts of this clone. CDR3 sequence: CAGGGKTSGTNTGELFF. The CDR3 bases that were read are TGTGCCGGGGGGGGAAAGACTAGCGGGACGAACACCGGGGAG. The chain is built from TRBV7-8 and TRBJ2-2; 11 bases map to TRBD2. The read ends 3 residues early relative to the CDR3; the germline J gene fills the gap. The CDR3 length is 17 residues. V lost 11 bases and J lost 0; bases outside the gene matches: 11. The germline V gene has CDR1 SGHVS and CDR2 FQNEAQ.

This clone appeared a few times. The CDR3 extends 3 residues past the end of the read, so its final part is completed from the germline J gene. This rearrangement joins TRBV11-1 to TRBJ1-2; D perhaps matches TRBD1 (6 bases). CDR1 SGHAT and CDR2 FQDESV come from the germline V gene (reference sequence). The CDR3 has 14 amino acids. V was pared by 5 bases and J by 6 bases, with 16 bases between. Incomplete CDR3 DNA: TGTGCCAGCAGCACTAGTCCACAGGGAGATGGC. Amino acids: CASSTSPQGDG. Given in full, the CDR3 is CASSTSPQGDGYTF. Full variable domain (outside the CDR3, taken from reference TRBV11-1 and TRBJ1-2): EAEVAQSPRYKITEKSQAVAFWCDPISGHATLYWYRQILGQGPELLVQFQDESVVDDSQLPKDRFSAERLKGVDSTLKIQPAELGDSAMYLCASSTSPQGDGYTFGSGTRLTVV.

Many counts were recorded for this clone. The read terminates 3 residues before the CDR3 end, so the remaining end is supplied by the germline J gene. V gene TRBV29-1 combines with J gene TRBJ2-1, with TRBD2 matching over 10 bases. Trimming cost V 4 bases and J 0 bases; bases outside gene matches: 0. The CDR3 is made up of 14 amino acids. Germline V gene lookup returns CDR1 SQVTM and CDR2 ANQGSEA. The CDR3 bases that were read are TGCAGCGTTGCTAGCGGGAGCTCCTACAATGAG. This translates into CSVASGSSYNE. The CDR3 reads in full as CSVASGSSYNEQFF.

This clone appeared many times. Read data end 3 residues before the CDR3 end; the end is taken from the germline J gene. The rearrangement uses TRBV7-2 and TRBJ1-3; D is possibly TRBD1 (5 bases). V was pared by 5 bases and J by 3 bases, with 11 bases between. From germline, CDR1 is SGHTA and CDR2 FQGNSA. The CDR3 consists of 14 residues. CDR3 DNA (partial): TGTGCCAGCAGCACTCAGGGCGGTGGAAACACC. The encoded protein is CASSTQGGGNT. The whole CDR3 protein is CASSTQGGGNTIYF.

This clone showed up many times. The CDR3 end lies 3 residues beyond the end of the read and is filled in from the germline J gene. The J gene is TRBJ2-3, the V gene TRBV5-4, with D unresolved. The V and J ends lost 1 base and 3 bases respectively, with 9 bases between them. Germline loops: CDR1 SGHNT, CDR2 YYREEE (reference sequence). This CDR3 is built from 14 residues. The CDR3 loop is CASSLFGKTDTQYF. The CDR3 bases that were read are TGTGCCAGCAGCTTGTTTGGCAAAACAGATACG. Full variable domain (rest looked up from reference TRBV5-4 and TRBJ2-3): ETGVTQSPTHLIKTRGQQVTLRCSSQSGHNTVSWYQQALGQGPQFIFQYYREEENGRGNFPPRFSGLQFPNYSSELNVNALELDDSALYLCASSLFGKTDTQYFGPGTRLTVL.

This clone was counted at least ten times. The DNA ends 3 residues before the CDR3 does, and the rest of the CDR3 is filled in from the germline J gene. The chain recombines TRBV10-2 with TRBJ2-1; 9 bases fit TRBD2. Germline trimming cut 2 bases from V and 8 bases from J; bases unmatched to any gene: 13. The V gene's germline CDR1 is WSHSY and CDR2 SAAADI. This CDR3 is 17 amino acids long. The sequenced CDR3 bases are TGCGCCAGCAGTGAGGGTGTCGTGCTAGCGGGGAAGGATGAG. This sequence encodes CASSEGVVLAGKDE. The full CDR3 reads CASSEGVVLAGKDEQFF.

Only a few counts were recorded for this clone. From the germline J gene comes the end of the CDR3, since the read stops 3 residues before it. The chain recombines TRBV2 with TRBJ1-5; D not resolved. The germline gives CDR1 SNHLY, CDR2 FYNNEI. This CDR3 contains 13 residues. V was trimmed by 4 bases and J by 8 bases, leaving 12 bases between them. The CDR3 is CASSAYPTEPQHF. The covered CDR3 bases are TGTGCCAGCAGTGCCTATCCTACGGAGCCC.

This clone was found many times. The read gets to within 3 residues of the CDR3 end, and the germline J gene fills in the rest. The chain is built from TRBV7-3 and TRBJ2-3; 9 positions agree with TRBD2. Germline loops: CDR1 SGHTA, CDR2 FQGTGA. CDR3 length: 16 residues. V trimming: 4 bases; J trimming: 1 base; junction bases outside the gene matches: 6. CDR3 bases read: TGTGCCAGCAGCTCATCAGCGGGGGGACGCACAGATACG. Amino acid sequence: CASSSSAGGRTDT. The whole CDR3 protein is CASSSSAGGRTDTQYF.

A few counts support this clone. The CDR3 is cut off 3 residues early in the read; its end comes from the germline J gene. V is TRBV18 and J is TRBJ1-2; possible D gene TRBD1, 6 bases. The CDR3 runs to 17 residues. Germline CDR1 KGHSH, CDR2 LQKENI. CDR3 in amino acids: CASSPGLPGQKNYDYTF. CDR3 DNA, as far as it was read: TGTGCCAGCTCACCGGGGCTACCGGGACAAAAAAACTACGAC.

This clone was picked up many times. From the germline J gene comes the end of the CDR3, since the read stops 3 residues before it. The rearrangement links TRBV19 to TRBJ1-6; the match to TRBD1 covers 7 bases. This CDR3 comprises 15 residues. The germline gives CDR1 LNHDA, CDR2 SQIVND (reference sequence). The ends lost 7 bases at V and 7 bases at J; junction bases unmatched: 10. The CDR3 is CASNMPGQYNSPLHF. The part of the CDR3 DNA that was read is TGTGCCAGTAATATGCCGGGACAGTACAATTCACCC.

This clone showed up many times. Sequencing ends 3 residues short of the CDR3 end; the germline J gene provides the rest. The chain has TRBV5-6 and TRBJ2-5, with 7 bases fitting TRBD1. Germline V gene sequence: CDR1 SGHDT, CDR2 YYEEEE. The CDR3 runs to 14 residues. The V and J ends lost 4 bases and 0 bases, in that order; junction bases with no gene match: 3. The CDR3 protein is CASSHDRDQETQYF. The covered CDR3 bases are TGTGCCAGCAGCCATGACAGGGACCAAGAGACC.

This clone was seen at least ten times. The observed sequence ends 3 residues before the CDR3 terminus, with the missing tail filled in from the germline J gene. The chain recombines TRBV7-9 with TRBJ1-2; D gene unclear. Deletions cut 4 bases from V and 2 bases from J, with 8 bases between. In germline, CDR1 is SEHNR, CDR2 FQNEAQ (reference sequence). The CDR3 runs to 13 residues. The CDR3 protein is CASSSQANYGYTF. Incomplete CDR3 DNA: TGTGCCAGCAGCTCTCAGGCGAACTATGGC.

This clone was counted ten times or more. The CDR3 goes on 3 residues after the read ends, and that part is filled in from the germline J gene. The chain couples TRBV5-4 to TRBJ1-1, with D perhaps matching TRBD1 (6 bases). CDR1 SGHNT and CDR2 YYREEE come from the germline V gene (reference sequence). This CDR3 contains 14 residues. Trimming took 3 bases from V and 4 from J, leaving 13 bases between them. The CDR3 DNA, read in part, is TGTGCCAGCAGCTATACAGGGTTGTCCACTGAA. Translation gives CASSYTGLSTE. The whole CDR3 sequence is CASSYTGLSTEAFF.

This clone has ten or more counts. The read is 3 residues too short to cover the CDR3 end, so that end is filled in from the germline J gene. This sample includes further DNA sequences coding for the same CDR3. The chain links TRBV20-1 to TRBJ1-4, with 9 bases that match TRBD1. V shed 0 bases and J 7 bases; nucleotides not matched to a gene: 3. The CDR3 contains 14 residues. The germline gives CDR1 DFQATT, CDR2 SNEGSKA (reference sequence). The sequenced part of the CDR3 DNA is TGCAGTGCTAGAGATAGACAGGGGGGTGAAAAA. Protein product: CSARDRQGGEK. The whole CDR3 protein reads CSARDRQGGEKLFF.

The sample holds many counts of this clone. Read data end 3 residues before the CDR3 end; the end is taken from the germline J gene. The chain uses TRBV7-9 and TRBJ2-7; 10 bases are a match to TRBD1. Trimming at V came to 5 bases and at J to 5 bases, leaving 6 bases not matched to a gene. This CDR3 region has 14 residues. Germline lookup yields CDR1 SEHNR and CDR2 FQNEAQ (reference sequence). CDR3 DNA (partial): TGTGCCAGCAGCCAAAGGACAGGGGGAGACGAG. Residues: CASSQRTGGDE. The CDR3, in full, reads CASSQRTGGDEQYF.

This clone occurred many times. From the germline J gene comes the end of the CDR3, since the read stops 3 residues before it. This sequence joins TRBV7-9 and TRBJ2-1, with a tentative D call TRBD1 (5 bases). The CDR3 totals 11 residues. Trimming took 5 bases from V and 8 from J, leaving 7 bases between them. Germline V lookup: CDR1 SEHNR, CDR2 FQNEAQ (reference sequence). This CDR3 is CASSKTDEQFF. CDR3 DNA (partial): TGTGCCAGCAGCAAGACAGATGAG. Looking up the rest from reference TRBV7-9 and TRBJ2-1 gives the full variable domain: DTGVSQNPRHKITKRGQNVTFRCDPISEHNRLYWYRQTLGQGPEFLTYFQNEAQLEKSRLLSDRFSAERPKGSFSTLEIQRTEQGDSAMYLCASSKTDEQFFGPGTRLTVL.

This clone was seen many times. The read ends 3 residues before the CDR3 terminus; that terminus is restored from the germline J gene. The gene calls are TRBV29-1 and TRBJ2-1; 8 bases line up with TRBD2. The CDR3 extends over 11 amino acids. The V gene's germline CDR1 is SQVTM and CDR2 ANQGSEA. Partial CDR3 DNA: TGCCGGGGGGGCTCCTACAATGAG. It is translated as CRGGSYNE. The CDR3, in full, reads CRGGSYNEQFF.